Below, 24 T cell receptor beta chains from the same sample are listed, as sequenced in a study of shared clonotypes between healthy human individuals (dated by TCRdb to about 2020). The receptor library was made with the immunoSEQ multiplex PCR assay. Here the immuneACCESS table is served through TCRdb, limited to in-frame sequences with V and J called. Missing clones are a known gap in these copies; in checked studies unresolved V genes cover under half, and the rest lacks a known reason. Here the sample has about 490,000 clones; around four fifths occur a single time. The ten largest clones take up approximately 12% of the sample. Sequenced material: PBMCs. Receptor source: a woman aged 40 to 50 in good health. Some clones in this sample may be carry-over from other donors' samples.

A remark on this clone: A much larger clone is a single base away; this may be a read error. This chain joins TRBV4-2 and TRBJ1-5, with a possible D match to TRBD1 (6 bases). Looked up from germline, CDR1 is LGHNA and CDR2 is YNFKEQ. The CDR3 has 17 amino acids. CDR3 protein: CASSPNFLIGGNPPQHF. The CDR3 nucleotides read TGTGCCAGCAGCCCCAACTTTCTTATTGGGGGCAATCCGCCCCAGCATTTT.

The chain joins TRBV7-2 to TRBJ2-5, with D perhaps matching TRBD1 (5 bases). Germline CDR1 and CDR2: SGHTA and FQGNSA. This CDR3 contains 15 residues. Trimming removed 1 base from V and 5 bases from J, with 14 bases in between. The CDR3 sequence: CASSLDVGRVETQYF. The CDR3 nucleotides read TGTGCCAGCAGCTTAGACGTCGGCAGGGTGGAGACCCAGTACTTC.

The chain recombines TRBV10-3 with TRBJ2-7; tentative D call: TRBD2 (6 bases). The germline gives CDR1 ENHRY, CDR2 SYGVKD. V lost 3 bases and J lost 4, with 22 bases in between. The CDR3 is 17 residues long. CDR3 region: CAISDILGSGESYEQYF. The DNA of the CDR3 is TGTGCCATCAGTGACATACTTGGTAGCGGCGAGTCATACGAGCAGTACTTC.

The J gene is TRBJ2-3, the V gene TRBV10-3; the D gene is possibly TRBD2 (5 bases). Germline assignment: CDR1 ENHRY and CDR2 SYGVKD. Deletions cut 2 bases from V and 0 bases from J, with 12 bases between. CDR3 length equals 16 residues. CDR3 in DNA: TGTGCCATCAGTGAGACTAGGACCTCTAGCACAGATACGCAGTATTTT. Translation: CAISETRTSSTDTQYF.

The rearrangement joins TRBV7-8 to TRBJ2-7, with 9 positions matching TRBD2. With 0 bases clipped from V and 0 bases from J, the junction kept 9 bases outside the gene matches. The germline gives CDR1 SGHVS, CDR2 FQNEAQ. The CDR3 consists of 18 residues. CDR3 residues: CASSLAFRLAGPSYEQYF. The CDR3 region has the DNA TGTGCCAGCAGCTTAGCGTTTCGCCTAGCGGGACCCTCCTACGAGCAGTACTTC.

This clone was picked up a small number of times. The gene calls are TRBV19 and TRBJ2-3; D is uncertain. CDR3 length: 15 residues. V lost 5 bases, J lost 1 base, and 13 bases lay in between. The germline V gene has CDR1 LNHDA and CDR2 SQIVND (reference sequence). The chain's CDR3 is CASSFIRSGTDTQYF. CDR3 coding DNA: TGTGCCAGTAGTTTTATCCGGTCGGGCACAGATACGCAGTATTTT.

This clone was detected once. The rearrangement links TRBV4-2 to TRBJ2-7; D is undetermined. The V end lost 1 base, the J end lost 1 base, and 8 bases lay between the germline ends. Germline-derived CDR1 and CDR2 are LGHNA and YNFKEQ. This CDR3 has 14 residues. This chain's CDR3 is CASSQALGSYEQYF. The CDR3 DNA follows: TGTGCCAGCAGCCAAGCACTCGGTTCCTACGAGCAGTACTTC.

The J gene is TRBJ1-3, the V gene TRBV7-3; a possible D gene is TRBD1 (6 bases). The V gene's germline CDR1 is SGHTA and CDR2 FQGTGA. The V end lost 1 base, the J end lost 0 bases, and 16 bases lay between the germline ends. CDR3 size: 18 residues. The CDR3 DNA is TGTGCCAGCAGCTTAATGTCTAGGGACACCAGCTCTGGAAACACCATATATTTT. The encoded protein is CASSLMSRDTSSGNTIYF.

Points on this clone: The sample contains more than one DNA sequence encoding this CDR3. The chain is built from TRBV15 and TRBJ1-5; D is unclear. This CDR3 contains 12 residues. Looked up from germline, CDR1 is LNHNV and CDR2 is YYDKDF (reference sequence). Trimming stripped 1 base from V and 7 bases from J, with 5 bases between. The CDR3 loop is CATSRVGQPQHF. The CDR3 coding sequence is TGTGCCACCAGCAGAGTCGGCCAGCCCCAGCATTTT.

This chain joins TRBV9 and TRBJ2-5; D is unresolved. Trimming removed 0 bases at V and 1 base at J, with 10 bases between. The germline CDR1 and CDR2 sequences are SGDLS and YYNGEE. This CDR3 region has 15 residues. CDR3 amino acids: CASSVEGLPQETQYF. CDR3 bases: TGTGCCAGCAGCGTAGAAGGTCTGCCCCAAGAGACCCAGTACTTC.

The V and J genes are TRBV6-1 and TRBJ1-2; possibly TRBD1 for D (6 bases). The ends were cut back, 4 bases at V and 5 bases at J, with 14 bases in the middle. This CDR3 has 14 amino acids. Germline lookup yields CDR1 MNHNS and CDR2 SASEGT. The CDR3 loop reads CASSVQGGAYGYTF. CDR3 coding DNA: TGTGCCAGCAGTGTACAGGGAGGGGCGTATGGCTACACCTTC.

Only one count was recorded for this clone. The V and J genes are TRBV9 and TRBJ2-7, with D possibly being TRBD1 or TRBD2 (5 bases each). Germline V gives CDR1 SGDLS, CDR2 YYNGEE. This CDR3 comprises 14 residues. V lost 4 bases and J lost 1, with 12 bases in between. The CDR3 reads CASSPRDGSYEQYF. The CDR3 DNA reads TGTGCCAGCAGCCCCCGGGACGGATCCTACGAGCAGTACTTC.

This rearrangement joins TRBV5-1 to TRBJ1-4; D uncertain. CDR1 SGHRS and CDR2 YFSETQ come from the germline V gene. Between the trimmed V and J ends, which lost 4 bases and 4 bases, there was a span of 11 bases. The CDR3 runs to 14 residues. CDR3 in DNA: TGCGCCAGCAGCCGATTAGGAGGTAATGAAAAACTGTTTTTT. This sequence encodes CASSRLGGNEKLFF.

The rearrangement links TRBV27 to TRBJ2-1; TRBD2 agrees at 14 bases. V lost 4 bases, J lost 6 bases, and 5 bases stayed unmatched. Germline V CDR1 and CDR2: MNHEY, SMNVEV (reference sequence). The CDR3 runs to 16 residues. CDR3 coding DNA: TGTGCCAGCAGTTGGACAGGACTAGCGGGAGGCAATGAGCAGTTCTTC. Translation gives CASSWTGLAGGNEQFF.

The chain combines TRBV11-3 with TRBJ2-5; D is unresolved. Trimming took 3 bases from V and 0 from J, leaving 2 bases between them. The germline V gene has CDR1 SGHNT and CDR2 YENEEA. The CDR3 consists of 12 residues. CDR3 sequence reads: CASSLDQETQYF. The CDR3, as DNA: TGTGCCAGCAGCTTGGACCAAGAGACCCAGTACTTC.

The chain is built from TRBV29-1 and TRBJ1-1, with 7 bases that match TRBD1. The CDR3 has 13 amino acids. With 7 bases clipped from V and 7 bases from J, the junction kept 12 bases outside the gene matches. Germline V gene data show CDR1 as SQVTM and CDR2 as ANQGSEA. The CDR3 region has the DNA TGCAGCGGAGCCCCACAGGGGACCGGTGAAGCTTTCTTT. Translation gives CSGAPQGTGEAFF.

The chain joins TRBV6-1 to TRBJ2-7; D is unresolved. CDR3 length equals 11 residues. Germline lookup yields CDR1 MNHNS and CDR2 SASEGT. V was trimmed by 7 bases and J by 3 bases, leaving 7 bases between them. This CDR3 reads CASNWNYEQYF. The CDR3 DNA sequence: TGTGCCAGCAACTGGAACTACGAGCAGTACTTC.

Written as DNA, the CDR3 is TGCGCCAGCAGCCAAGATTGGCACCGACAAGAGACCCAGTACTTC. This gives the protein CASSQDWHRQETQYF. This sequence joins TRBV4-3 and TRBJ2-5; D remains ambiguous. Looked up from germline, CDR1 is LGHNA and CDR2 is YSLEER. The length of the CDR3 is 15 residues. V was shortened by 0 bases and J by 2 bases, with 10 bases between the two germline ends.

This sequence joins TRBV5-4 and TRBJ2-7, with 7 bases that match TRBD1. The ends lost 4 bases at V and 0 bases at J; junction bases unmatched: 4. The CDR3 loop spans 14 amino acids. Germline V lookup: CDR1 SGHNT, CDR2 YYREEE (reference sequence). The CDR3 spells CASSLGQHSYEQYF. The CDR3 nucleotides read TGTGCCAGCAGCCTGGGACAGCACTCCTACGAGCAGTACTTC.

In DNA form, the CDR3 reads TGTGCCAGCAGTGACGGGACAGGGGGTCACAATGAGCAGTTCTTC. This translates into CASSDGTGGHNEQFF. The chain links TRBV6-4 to TRBJ2-1; 11 bases match TRBD1. From germline, CDR1 is MRHNA and CDR2 SNTAGT. Trimming took 2 bases from V and 5 from J; bases not matched to a gene: 2. The CDR3 is made up of 15 amino acids.

Remarks on this clone: Within the sample, other DNA sequences also encode this same CDR3. The chain recombines TRBV5-4 with TRBJ2-3; TRBD1 might be the D (5 bases). Germline V gene data show CDR1 as SGHNT and CDR2 as YYREEE (reference sequence). The V gene lost 4 bases and the J gene lost 2 bases, with 14 bases spanning the gap. This CDR3 is 15 amino acids long. The CDR3 loop is CASSRQGGSTDTQYF. CDR3 bases: TGTGCCAGCAGCCGGCAGGGCGGTTCCACAGATACGCAGTATTTT.

The rearrangement links TRBV12-5 to TRBJ2-5; 10 nucleotides line up with TRBD2. The V segment lost 6 bases and the J segment 0 bases; nucleotides outside the gene matches: 10. This CDR3 is 17 amino acids long. Per the germline V gene, CDR1 is LGHNT and CDR2 is FRNRAP. CDR3 protein: CASGRGLAVTNQETQYF. The DNA of the CDR3 is TGTGCTAGTGGCCGCGGACTAGCGGTTACAAACCAAGAGACCCAGTACTTC.

V usage is TRBV28 and J usage is TRBJ1-2; 7 bases are a match to TRBD1. J lost 0 bases, V lost 10 bases, and 11 bases had no gene match. The CDR3 extends over 15 amino acids. From germline, CDR1 is MDHEN and CDR2 SYDVKM. The CDR3 DNA sequence: TGTGCCATACCAGCCGGGACAGCTACTAACTATGGCTACACCTTC. Protein product: CAIPAGTATNYGYTF.

J is TRBJ2-1 and V is TRBV28; 9 bases match TRBD1. The CDR3 runs to 14 residues. The trim removed 8 bases at V and 1 base at J, leaving 3 bases unmatched. Germline loops: CDR1 MDHEN, CDR2 SYDVKM. The CDR3 here is CASYDRGSYNEQFF. The CDR3 nucleotides are TGTGCCAGCTATGACAGGGGGTCCTACAATGAGCAGTTCTTC.